This T cell receptor (beta chain) was observed in a study of T cell responses to AZD1222 COVID-19 vaccine. Overall study findings and caveats: After the peak T cell response, and only then, were repertoires sampled. Spike was spanned by vaccine-associated CD4 TCRs, which were dominant at 160-218 and 743-854.

In regard to this clone: Its antigen is as yet unknown.

Profiling relied on immunoSEQ multiplex PCR, and the TCRdb table lists in-frame clones only, not all of them. The table has 150,000 to 200,000 clones, approximately 91% seen once. The V segment lost 5 bases and the J segment 7 bases; nucleotides outside the gene matches: 11. The length of the CDR3 is 15 residues. CDR1 is SEHNR, CDR2 FQNEAQ, per germline (reference sequence). The receptor was isolated from an adult in good health. Sequencing used peripheral blood, obtained on day 0 of AZD1222 vaccination. The V and J genes are TRBV7-9 and TRBJ1-2, with TRBD1 identical over 9 bases. CDR3 in amino acids: CASSGAGTGNSGYTF. The CDR3 nucleotides read TGTGCCAGCAGCGGAGCCGGGACAGGGAATTCTGGCTACACCTTC. Using reference TRBV7-9 and TRBJ1-2 for the parts outside the CDR3, the full variable domain is DTGVSQNPRHKITKRGQNVTFRCDPISEHNRLYWYRQTLGQGPEFLTYFQNEAQLEKSRLLSDRFSAERPKGSFSTLEIQRTEQGDSAMYLCASSGAGTGNSGYTFGSGTRLTVV.